Given below is one TCR beta chain in context. Its antigen is not known. These data are taken from a study of T cell responses to AZD1222 COVID-19 vaccine. Points from the study as a whole: Repertoire collection took place solely once the T cell response had peaked. Regions 160-218 and 743-854 dominated among vaccine-associated CD4 TCRs spanning spike. AZD1222 recipients seropositive at baseline numbered only 5 to 7. White British people made up most donors, females outnumbered males, and clonal diversity was possibly underestimated.

This CDR3 is built from 15 residues. Looked up from germline, CDR1 is MDHEN and CDR2 is SYDVKM. Deletions cut 6 bases from V and 4 bases from J, with 19 bases between. Sequencing was performed with immunoSEQ multiplex PCR; in TCRdb, only in-frame clones are kept and a portion is missing. The sample includes 75,000 to 100,000 clones, roughly 90% of them seen just once. The chain couples TRBV28 to TRBJ2-7, with a tentative D call TRBD1 (6 bases). Material: peripheral blood, obtained on day 0 of AZD1222 vaccination. This clonotype was sampled from an adult in good health. This chain's CDR3 is CASSQTGTLHYEQYF. CDR3 coding DNA: TGTGCCAGCAGCCAAACCGGGACACTCCATTACGAGCAGTACTTC. Together with reference TRBV28 and TRBJ2-7, the CDR3 gives the full variable domain: DVKVTQSSRYLVKRTGEKVFLECVQDMDHENMFWYRQDPGLGLRLIYFSYDVKMKEKGDIPEGYSVSREKKERFSLILESASTNQTSMYLCASSQTGTLHYEQYFGPGTRLTVT.